This passage covers 27 T cell receptor beta chains from one sample sequenced in a study of blood T cell repertoires in COVID-19. Assay used: immunoSEQ multiplex PCR; TCRdb lists only in-frame clones, some missing. The table records under 200,000 clones, 65% to 85% of them present only once. Input material: PBMCs or T cells enriched from blood (not recorded which). These receptors came from a woman aged 55-69 years who had recovered from COVID-19.

The V gene is TRBV6-1, the J gene TRBJ2-5, with TRBD1 identical over 7 bases. V dropped 1 base and J dropped 3; count of bases not matched to a gene: 2. The CDR3 contains 14 residues. Germline CDR1 reads MNHNS; CDR2 reads SASEGT. In DNA, the CDR3 is TGTGCCAGCAGTGAAGGTACAGGGGAAGAGACCCAGTACTTC. It yields the protein CASSEGTGEETQYF.

The chain carries TRBV6-5 and TRBJ1-4; the match to TRBD1 covers 8 bases. This CDR3 spans 14 amino acids. The germline V gene encodes CDR1 MNHEY and CDR2 SVGAGI. V lost 6 bases and J lost 7; bases outside the gene matches: 7. The CDR3 bases are TGTGCCAGCAGAGCAGGGGGCGGTGGTGAAAAACTGTTTTTT. As protein: CASRAGGGGEKLFF.

CDR3 sequence (DNA): TGTGCCAGCAGCCAATCCGGGACAGGTCGCTACACCTTC. Translated: CASSQSGTGRYTF. The chain combines TRBV3-1 (or the pseudogene TRBV3-2) with TRBJ1-2; the match to TRBD1 covers 8 bases. This CDR3 region has 13 residues. The J segment lost 9 bases and the V segment lost 2 bases, leaving 5 bases of the junction unmatched. Per germline, CDR1 LGHDT and CDR2 YNNKEL (reference sequence).

The rearrangement uses TRBV11-3 and TRBJ2-5; the D gene is possibly TRBD2 (6 bases). Trimming removed 5 bases at V and 5 bases at J, with 9 bases between. Germline CDR1 SGHNT, CDR2 YENEEA. This CDR3 is 12 amino acids long. The CDR3 loop reads CASSGGTETQYF. CDR3 coding DNA: TGTGCCAGCAGCGGGGGGACGGAGACCCAGTACTTC.

This chain uses TRBV7-9 with TRBJ1-1, with D possibly being TRBD1 (5 bases). V was cut by 6 bases and J by 6 bases, with 20 bases left in between. Germline V gene data show CDR1 as SEHNR and CDR2 as FQNEAQ (reference sequence). CDR3 length equals 15 residues. The CDR3 protein is CASSSYRGEGSEAFF. As DNA, the CDR3 is TGTGCCAGCAGTTCCTACAGAGGGGAGGGATCTGAAGCTTTCTTT.

The chain couples TRBV4-1 to TRBJ2-3; 9 bases align to TRBD1. J was trimmed by 2 bases and V by 4 bases; bases with no gene match: 4. The germline CDR1 and CDR2 sequences are MGHRA and YSYEKL. The CDR3 length is 15 residues. DNA for the CDR3: TGCGCCAGCAGCCGGGGACAGGGATACACAGATACGCAGTATTTT. Translation gives CASSRGQGYTDTQYF.

The chain employs TRBV28 and TRBJ2-7, with 8 positions matching TRBD2. Per germline, CDR1 MDHEN and CDR2 SYDVKM. The CDR3 totals 13 residues. With 8 bases clipped from V and 4 bases from J, the junction kept 7 bases outside the gene matches. CDR3 sequence (DNA): TGTGCCAGCTTAGGGACTAGGTCTTACGAGCAGTACTTC. The encoded protein is CASLGTRSYEQYF.

Concerning this clone: An end of the junction does not agree with germline; a read error may underlie this. This same CDR3 is encoded by further DNA sequences in the sample. The chain is built from TRBV28 and TRBJ1-2, with D hard to call. The CDR3 spans 14 residues. The germline gives CDR1 MDHEN, CDR2 SYDVKM. CDR3 loop: CASSSPTKNYGYTF. The CDR3 coding sequence is TGCGCCAGCAGTTCCCCGACAAAGAACTATGGCTACACCTTC.

The V gene is TRBV28, the J gene TRBJ2-1; 12 nucleotides match TRBD2. V was pared by 6 bases and J by 8 bases, with 11 bases of the junction left unmatched. CDR3 length equals 16 residues. Germline V gives CDR1 MDHEN, CDR2 SYDVKM. CDR3 loop: CASSRITSGGSYEQFF. The CDR3 DNA is TGTGCCAGCAGCCGAATTACTAGCGGGGGGAGCTATGAGCAGTTCTTC.

The genes are TRBV12-3 or TRBV12-4 and TRBJ2-5; unclear D gene. This CDR3 region has 13 residues. V lost 2 bases and J lost 3, with 7 bases in between. CDR3 amino acids: CASSLRSEETQYF. CDR3 DNA sequence: TGTGCCAGCAGTTTACGGTCTGAAGAGACCCAGTACTTC.

This clone appeared a few times. The chain carries TRBV3-1 (or the pseudogene TRBV3-2) and TRBJ2-1; 7 nucleotides line up with TRBD1. This CDR3 region has 16 residues. Trimming cost V 5 bases and J 7 bases; bases outside gene matches: 14. CDR1 and CDR2 from the germline V gene are LGHDT and YNNKEL (reference sequence). CDR3 loop: CASSSRGQHSLNEQFF. The CDR3 coding sequence is TGTGCCAGCAGCTCCCGGGGACAGCATAGTCTTAATGAGCAGTTCTTC.

This clone was counted only a few times. The rearrangement joins TRBV4-2 to TRBJ2-4; D unresolved. Per the germline V gene, CDR1 is LGHNA and CDR2 is YNFKEQ. Trimming shortened V by 0 bases and J by 1 base, and 4 bases separated the two germline ends. The CDR3 is 14 residues long. In DNA, the CDR3 is TGTGCCAGCAGCCAAGACGTTGCCAAAAACATTCAGTACTTC. Residues: CASSQDVAKNIQYF.

There are a few counts of this clone. The CDR3 spells CASSLDADRGGNSPLHF. CDR3 sequence (DNA): TGTGCCAGCAGCTTGGATGCTGACAGGGGCGGTAATTCACCCCTCCACTTT. The rearrangement uses TRBV7-6 and TRBJ1-6, with 8 bases fitting TRBD1. J lost 6 bases, V lost 3 bases, and 10 bases had no gene match. CDR1 is SGHVS, CDR2 FNYEAQ, per germline. The CDR3 covers 17 residues.

The rearrangement uses TRBV10-3 and TRBJ1-2, with 7 bases fitting TRBD1. Germline loops: CDR1 ENHRY, CDR2 SYGVKD. With 7 bases clipped from V and 2 bases from J, the junction kept 10 bases outside the gene matches. The CDR3 runs to 15 residues. CDR3 in amino acids: CAITEGQLLNYGYTF. The CDR3 DNA reads as TGTGCCATCACCGAGGGACAGCTTCTCAACTATGGCTACACCTTC.

This chain joins TRBV12-5 and TRBJ1-1; possibly TRBD1 for D (6 bases). Germline values: CDR1 LGHNT, CDR2 FRNRAP. This CDR3 contains 13 residues. The ends were cut back, 6 bases at V and 6 bases at J, with 14 bases in the middle. CDR3 sequence reads: CASGVQGFSEAFF. DNA for the CDR3: TGTGCTAGTGGAGTACAGGGTTTTTCTGAAGCTTTCTTT.

The chain combines TRBV6-5 with TRBJ2-7; a weak D match, TRBD2 (7 bases). There are 14 residues in the CDR3. Germline values: CDR1 MNHEY, CDR2 SVGAGI. V was cut by 7 bases and J by 6 bases, with 19 bases left in between. CDR3 region: CASTVLVGGLEQYF. CDR3 DNA sequence: TGTGCCAGCACCGTACTGGTGGGGGGGCTCGAGCAGTACTTC.

The chain recombines TRBV30 with TRBJ1-1, with 7 bases matching TRBD1. This CDR3 has 15 amino acids. V gave up 2 bases and J gave up 0 bases; unmatched junction bases: 6. Looked up from germline, CDR1 is GTSNPN and CDR2 is SVGIG (reference sequence). CDR3 DNA: TGTGCCTGGAGTCTCACGACAGGGCTGAACACTGAAGCTTTCTTT. Translating gives CAWSLTTGLNTEAFF.

The chain uses TRBV7-2 and TRBJ2-2; 9 bases fit TRBD2. Germline assignment: CDR1 SGHTA and CDR2 FQGNSA. CDR3 size: 16 residues. J lost 4 bases, V lost 4 bases, and 7 bases had no gene match. Written as DNA, the CDR3 is TGTGCCAGCAGCTATAAGGCGGGGGGGCGCACCGGGGAGCTGTTTTTT. Translation: CASSYKAGGRTGELFF.

The J gene is TRBJ2-7, the V gene TRBV3-1 (or the pseudogene TRBV3-2); 7 nucleotides agree with TRBD1. Germline CDR1 LGHDT, CDR2 YNNKEL (reference sequence). The ends lost 5 bases at V and 1 base at J; junction bases unmatched: 8. CDR3 length: 15 residues. The CDR3 sequence: CASSIRGRRSYEQYF. CDR3 bases: TGTGCCAGCAGCATAAGGGGGCGGAGATCCTACGAGCAGTACTTC.

CDR3 protein: CASSEAFTSPGGRHIQYF. The DNA for the CDR3 is TGTGCCAGCAGTGAAGCTTTTACCTCCCCGGGAGGGAGACACATTCAGTACTTC. The rearrangement joins TRBV6-1 to TRBJ2-4; TRBD2 matches at 8 bases. Germline values: CDR1 MNHNS, CDR2 SASEGT. J lost 8 bases, V lost 0 bases, and 15 bases had no gene match. The CDR3 runs to 18 residues.

V and J are TRBV19 and TRBJ2-5; perhaps TRBD2 as D (6 bases). Germline lookup yields CDR1 LNHDA and CDR2 SQIVND (reference sequence). This CDR3 has 15 amino acids. The V end lost 1 base, the J end lost 5 bases, and 14 bases lay between the germline ends. This chain's CDR3 is CASSIAGLAWETQYF. DNA of the CDR3: TGTGCCAGTAGTATAGCCGGCCTAGCGTGGGAGACCCAGTACTTC.

The CDR3 protein is CASAETGSNEQFF. CDR3 coding DNA: TGTGCCAGCGCCGAGACAGGCTCCAATGAGCAGTTCTTC. This rearrangement joins TRBV7-9 to TRBJ2-1; the D gene is possibly TRBD1 (6 bases). Trimming took off 8 bases at V and 6 bases at J, with 14 bases between the two ends. The CDR3 loop spans 13 amino acids. Germline CDR1 and CDR2: SEHNR and FQNEAQ (reference sequence).

The table lists this clone with a few counts. This CDR3 reads CASSFEHSGSITGELFF. The CDR3 coding sequence is TGTGCCAGCAGCTTCGAACATAGCGGGAGTATCACCGGGGAGCTGTTTTTT. The chain combines TRBV7-9 with TRBJ2-2; 9 bases agree with TRBD2. Trimming cost V 3 bases and J 4 bases; bases outside gene matches: 9. CDR1 and CDR2 from the germline V gene are SEHNR and FQNEAQ (reference sequence). This CDR3 contains 17 residues.

V gene TRBV19 combines with J gene TRBJ1-1; 8 bases match TRBD1. Looked up from germline, CDR1 is LNHDA and CDR2 is SQIVND (reference sequence). The CDR3 spans 14 residues. Unmatched junction bases numbered 5, after V lost 4 bases and J lost 4 bases. The CDR3 DNA follows: TGTGCCAGTAGTAACGGACAGGGAGGCACTGAAGCTTTCTTT. It yields the protein CASSNGQGGTEAFF.

The J gene is TRBJ1-1, the V gene TRBV9; 7 nucleotides align to TRBD1. The CDR3 totals 15 residues. Germline V gene sequence: CDR1 SGDLS, CDR2 YYNGEE. The V gene end was trimmed by 3 bases and the J gene end by 5 bases; junction bases not matched to a gene: 10. DNA for the CDR3: TGTGCCAGCAGCGATAGGACAGGCCGCAGGACTGAAGCTTTCTTT. The encoded protein is CASSDRTGRRTEAFF.

CDR3 region: CASSLMGQGAEAFF. The CDR3 DNA follows: TGCGCCAGCAGCTTGATGGGACAGGGGGCTGAAGCTTTCTTT. The chain employs TRBV5-1 and TRBJ1-1; 11 bases agree with TRBD1. Germline V lookup: CDR1 SGHRS, CDR2 YFSETQ. V lost 1 base to trimming and J lost 6 bases; unmatched junction nucleotides: 2. The CDR3 loop spans 14 amino acids. Variable domain in full (rest from reference TRBV5-1 and TRBJ1-1): KAGVTQTPRYLIKTRGQQVTLSCSPISGHRSVSWYQQTPGQGLQFLFEYFSETQRNKGNFPGRFSGRQFSNSRSEMNVSTLELGDSALYLCASSLMGQGAEAFFGQGTRLTVV.

The chain has TRBV14 and TRBJ2-1; 8 nucleotides match TRBD1. Germline values: CDR1 SGHDN, CDR2 FVKESK. The V and J ends lost 4 bases and 1 base, in that order; junction bases with no gene match: 3. This CDR3 contains 15 residues. The CDR3 region is CASSRGQASYNEQFF. The CDR3 nucleotides read TGTGCCAGCAGCCGGGGACAGGCATCCTACAATGAGCAGTTCTTC.